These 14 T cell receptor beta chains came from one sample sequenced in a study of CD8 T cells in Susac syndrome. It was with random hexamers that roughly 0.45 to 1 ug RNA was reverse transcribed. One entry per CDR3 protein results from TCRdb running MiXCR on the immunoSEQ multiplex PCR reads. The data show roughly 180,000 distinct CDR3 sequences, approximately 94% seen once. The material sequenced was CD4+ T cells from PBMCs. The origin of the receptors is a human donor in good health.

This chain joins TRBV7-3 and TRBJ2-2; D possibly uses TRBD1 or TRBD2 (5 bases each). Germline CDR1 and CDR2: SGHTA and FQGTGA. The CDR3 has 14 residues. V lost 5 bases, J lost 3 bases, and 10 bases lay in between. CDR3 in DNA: TGTGCCAGCAGCAGGGACGTAGACACCGGGGAGCTGTTTTTT. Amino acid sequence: CASSRDVDTGELFF.

CDR3 nucleotide sequence: TGCAGTGCTAAGGGACCGCGCGTCTATGGCTACACCTTC. Amino acids: CSAKGPRVYGYTF. The chain joins TRBV20-1 to TRBJ1-2; TRBD1 might be the D (5 bases). The germline V and J ends were trimmed by 4 bases and 4 bases, with 13 bases remaining between them. Germline V gene lookup returns CDR1 DFQATT and CDR2 SNEGSKA (reference sequence). CDR3 length: 13 residues.

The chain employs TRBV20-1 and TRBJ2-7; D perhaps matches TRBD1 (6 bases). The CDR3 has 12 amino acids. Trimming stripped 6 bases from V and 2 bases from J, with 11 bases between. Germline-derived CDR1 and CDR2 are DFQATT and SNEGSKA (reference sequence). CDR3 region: CSATAGAYEQYF. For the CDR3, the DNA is TGCAGTGCCACCGCAGGGGCCTACGAGCAGTACTTC.

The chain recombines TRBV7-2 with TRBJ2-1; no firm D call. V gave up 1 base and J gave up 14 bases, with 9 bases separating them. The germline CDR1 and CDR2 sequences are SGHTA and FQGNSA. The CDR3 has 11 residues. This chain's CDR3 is CASSLEASKFF. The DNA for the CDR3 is TGTGCCAGCAGCTTAGAGGCTAGTAAGTTCTTC.

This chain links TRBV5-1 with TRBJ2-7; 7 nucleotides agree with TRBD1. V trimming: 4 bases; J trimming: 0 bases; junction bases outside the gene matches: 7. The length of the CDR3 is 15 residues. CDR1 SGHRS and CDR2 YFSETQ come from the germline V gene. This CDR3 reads CASSTGTEPSYEQYF. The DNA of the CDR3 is TGCGCCAGCAGCACCGGGACAGAACCCTCCTACGAGCAGTACTTC.

This CDR3 reads CASSQTLRETQYF. The CDR3 DNA reads as TGTGCCAGCAGTCAGACTCTCAGGGAGACCCAGTACTTC. The genes are TRBV6-5 and TRBJ2-5; no reliable D call. This CDR3 is built from 13 residues. Germline lookup yields CDR1 MNHEY and CDR2 SVGAGI. V was clipped by 5 bases and J by 5 bases, with 12 bases between them.

CDR3 coding DNA: TGTGCCAGCAGCTTAATGCGATACAATGAGCAGTTCTTC. Translating gives CASSLMRYNEQFF. The rearrangement uses TRBV7-2 and TRBJ2-1; the D is unclear. Germline loops: CDR1 SGHTA, CDR2 FQGNSA. Deletions cut 2 bases from V and 4 bases from J, with 6 bases between. CDR3 size: 13 residues. Complete variable domain (other parts from reference TRBV7-2 and TRBJ2-1): GAGVSQSPSNKVTEKGKDVELRCDPISGHTALYWYRQSLGQGLEFLIYFQGNSAPDKSGLPSDRFSAERTGGSVSTLTIQRTQQEDSAVYLCASSLMRYNEQFFGPGTRLTVL.

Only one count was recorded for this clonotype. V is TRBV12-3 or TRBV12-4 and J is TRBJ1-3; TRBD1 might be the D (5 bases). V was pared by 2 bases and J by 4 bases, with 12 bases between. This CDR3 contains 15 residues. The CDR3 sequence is CASSLFGGSGNTIYF. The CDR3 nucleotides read TGTGCCAGCAGTTTATTCGGGGGGTCCGGAAACACCATATATTTT.

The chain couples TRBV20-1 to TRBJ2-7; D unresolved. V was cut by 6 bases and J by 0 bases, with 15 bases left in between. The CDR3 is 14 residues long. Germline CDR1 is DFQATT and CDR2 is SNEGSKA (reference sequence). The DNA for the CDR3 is TGCAGTGCCGTAGCCGTAAGCAGCTCCTACGAGCAGTACTTC. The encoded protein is CSAVAVSSSYEQYF.

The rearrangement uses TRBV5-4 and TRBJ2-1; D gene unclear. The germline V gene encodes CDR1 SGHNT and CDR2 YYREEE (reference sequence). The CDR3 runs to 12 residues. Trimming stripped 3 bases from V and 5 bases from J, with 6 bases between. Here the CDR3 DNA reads TGTGCCAGCAGCTCGGCCAACAATGAGCAGTTCTTC. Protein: CASSSANNEQFF.

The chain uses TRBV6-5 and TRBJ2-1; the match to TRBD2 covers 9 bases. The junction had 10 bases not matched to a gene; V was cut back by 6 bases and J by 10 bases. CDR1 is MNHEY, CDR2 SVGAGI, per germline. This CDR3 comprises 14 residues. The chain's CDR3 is CASSKRREGREQFF. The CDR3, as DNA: TGTGCCAGCAGCAAAAGGCGGGAGGGCAGGGAGCAGTTCTTC.

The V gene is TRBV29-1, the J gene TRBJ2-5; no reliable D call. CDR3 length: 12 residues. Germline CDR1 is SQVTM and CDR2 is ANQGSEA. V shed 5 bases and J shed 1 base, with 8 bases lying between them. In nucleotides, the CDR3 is TGCAGCGTTCAGGCAGCCCAAGAGACCCAGTACTTC. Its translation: CSVQAAQETQYF.

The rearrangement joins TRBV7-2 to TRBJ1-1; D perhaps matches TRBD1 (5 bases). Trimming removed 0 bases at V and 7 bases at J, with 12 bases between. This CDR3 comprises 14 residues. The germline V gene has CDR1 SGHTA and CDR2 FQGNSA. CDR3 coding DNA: TGTGCCAGCAGCTTAGCGCGTAGGGGCAGTGAAGCTTTCTTT. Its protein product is CASSLARRGSEAFF.

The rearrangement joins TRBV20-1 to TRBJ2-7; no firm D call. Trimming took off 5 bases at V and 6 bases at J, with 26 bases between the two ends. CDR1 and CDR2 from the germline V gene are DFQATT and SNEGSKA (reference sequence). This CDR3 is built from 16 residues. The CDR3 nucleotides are TGCAGTGCTGGTATGACGCGAAGTCGGCCTTCGAGCGAGCAGTACTTC. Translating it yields CSAGMTRSRPSSEQYF.